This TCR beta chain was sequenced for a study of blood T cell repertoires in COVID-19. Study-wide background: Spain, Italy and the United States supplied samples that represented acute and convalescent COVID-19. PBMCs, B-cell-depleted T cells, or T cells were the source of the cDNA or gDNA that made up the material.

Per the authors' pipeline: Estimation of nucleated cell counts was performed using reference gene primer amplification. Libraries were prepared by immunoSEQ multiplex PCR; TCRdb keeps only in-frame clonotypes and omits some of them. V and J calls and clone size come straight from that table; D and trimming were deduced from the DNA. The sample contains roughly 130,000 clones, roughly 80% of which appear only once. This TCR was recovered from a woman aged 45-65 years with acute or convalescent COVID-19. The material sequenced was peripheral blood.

CDR3: CASSPVGTGTSYEQYF. The CDR3, as DNA: TGTGCCAGCTCACCAGTGGGGACAGGGACCTCCTACGAGCAGTACTTC. The rearrangement uses TRBV18 and TRBJ2-7, with 9 bases that match TRBD1. This CDR3 spans 16 amino acids. J gave up 0 bases and V 2 bases, and 5 bases lay outside the gene matches. Germline CDR1 KGHSH, CDR2 LQKENI.